What follows are 5 T cell receptor beta chains derived from one specimen sequenced in a study of cytomegalovirus exposure and HLA in healthy donors. Data came from immunoSEQ multiplex PCR; TCRdb stores just in-frame clones and leaves some out. The sample lists some 64,000 clones, 96% occurring once. Sequenced material: PBMCs. The origin of the receptors is a woman between 18 and 29 years old in good health and CMV-seronegative.

This chain joins TRBV7-3 and TRBJ2-1, with TRBD1 matching over 12 bases. The germline gives CDR1 SGHTA, CDR2 FQGTGA. The V and J ends lost 7 bases and 4 bases, in that order; junction bases with no gene match: 5. The CDR3 contains 15 residues. The CDR3 DNA reads as TGTGCCAGCACCCCGGGACAGGGGGCGTACAATGAGCAGTTCTTC. This codes for CASTPGQGAYNEQFF.

The chain is built from TRBV28 and TRBJ1-5; a possible D gene is TRBD1 (6 bases). The germline V and J ends were trimmed by 6 bases and 3 bases, with 27 bases remaining between them. The length of the CDR3 is 19 residues. Germline CDR1 and CDR2: MDHEN and SYDVKM. CDR3 residues: CASRGWVRGKGQLNQPQHF. The CDR3 region has the DNA TGTGCCAGCAGGGGTTGGGTCAGAGGAAAGGGACAACTCAATCAGCCCCAGCATTTT.

The rearrangement links TRBV19 to TRBJ1-3; TRBD1 agrees at 8 bases. The trim removed 7 bases at V and 0 bases at J, leaving 5 bases unmatched. The germline V gene encodes CDR1 LNHDA and CDR2 SQIVND (reference sequence). The CDR3 is made up of 15 amino acids. CDR3 in DNA: TGTGCCAGTACCCCCGGACAGGGCTCTGGAAACACCATATATTTT. It encodes CASTPGQGSGNTIYF. The full variable domain, rest sourced from reference TRBV19 and TRBJ1-3, is DGGITQSPKYLFRKEGQNVTLSCEQNLNHDAMYWYRQDPGQGLRLIYYSQIVNDFQKGDIAEGYSVSREKKESFPLTVTSAQKNPTAFYLCASTPGQGSGNTIYFGEGSWLTVV.

The J gene is TRBJ1-1, the V gene TRBV10-3; D perhaps matches TRBD1 (5 bases). Germline CDR1 and CDR2: ENHRY and SYGVKD. The CDR3 consists of 12 residues. V was shortened by 8 bases and J by 1 base, with 8 bases between the two germline ends. The DNA for the CDR3 is TGTGCCATCTCGGACAAGAACACTGAAGCTTTCTTT. Protein sequence: CAISDKNTEAFF.

The chain carries TRBV10-1 and TRBJ2-5, with 9 bases aligning to TRBD2. CDR1 WNHNN and CDR2 SYGVQD come from the germline V gene (reference sequence). Trimming at V came to 0 bases and at J to 5 bases, leaving 10 bases not matched to a gene. The CDR3 sequence is 17 residues long. The CDR3 sequence: CASSESGLAGPQETQYF. CDR3 nucleotides: TGCGCCAGCAGTGAGTCGGGGCTAGCGGGGCCCCAGGAGACCCAGTACTTC.